These 7 T cell receptor beta chains originate from one sample sequenced in a study of beta chain features in type 1 diabetes. Reverse transcription of all isolated RNA meant that expressed TCRB transcripts were sequenced. Here immunoSEQ multiplex PCR was the method, and the copy in TCRdb shows in-frame clones only, minus some. The sample shows under 500,000 clones, approximately 31% of them seen only once. Material: naive CD4+ T cells from blood. All receptors derive from a man between 18 and 29 years old in good health.

To note about this clone: This CDR3 is also generated by other DNA sequences in the sample. V and J are TRBV9 and TRBJ2-3; D unresolved. Germline assignment: CDR1 SGDLS and CDR2 YYNGEE. Trimming pared 2 bases from V and 6 bases from J, leaving 7 bases between. The CDR3 is 12 amino acids. The CDR3 region is CASSVGTDTQYF. CDR3 in DNA: TGTGCCAGCAGCGTGGGAACGGATACGCAGTATTTT.

This chain links TRBV29-1 with TRBJ2-1; 7 bases match TRBD2. CDR1 is SQVTM, CDR2 ANQGSEA, per germline. The junction had 11 bases not matched to a gene; V was cut back by 2 bases and J by 7 bases. The CDR3 length is 15 residues. CDR3: CSVEKLAGVGNEQFF. For the CDR3, the DNA is TGCAGCGTTGAAAAGCTCGCGGGAGTCGGGAATGAGCAGTTCTTC.

This clone has more than one count but fewer than ten. The chain employs TRBV25-1 and TRBJ2-1; the match to TRBD1 covers 9 bases. Germline CDR1 is MGHDK and CDR2 is SYGVNS. V lost 1 base to trimming and J lost 5 bases; unmatched junction nucleotides: 9. There are 17 residues in the CDR3. This CDR3 is CASSEWRQGGLHNEQFF. The DNA for the CDR3 is TGTGCCAGCAGTGAATGGCGACAGGGGGGATTGCACAATGAGCAGTTCTTC.

This clone occurred once. The rearrangement links TRBV19 to TRBJ2-5; 7 bases agree with TRBD2. Germline CDR1 reads LNHDA; CDR2 reads SQIVND (reference sequence). Trimming cost V 1 base and J 5 bases; bases outside gene matches: 4. CDR3 size: 14 residues. Written as DNA, the CDR3 is TGTGCCAGTAGTATAGGCGGGAGTGACGAGACCCAGTACTTC. Its protein product is CASSIGGSDETQYF.

This clone was counted between two and nine times. The sample has other DNA sequences that encode this CDR3 too. The chain links TRBV7-2 to TRBJ2-1; 9 bases fit TRBD2. J was trimmed by 4 bases and V by 1 base; bases with no gene match: 2. CDR3 length equals 15 residues. Germline-derived CDR1 and CDR2 are SGHTA and FQGNSA. The DNA of the CDR3 is TGTGCCAGCAGCTTAGGACTAGCGGCTTACAATGAGCAGTTCTTC. Protein: CASSLGLAAYNEQFF. Looking up the rest from reference TRBV7-2 and TRBJ2-1 gives the full variable domain: GAGVSQSPSNKVTEKGKDVELRCDPISGHTALYWYRQSLGQGLEFLIYFQGNSAPDKSGLPSDRFSAERTGGSVSTLTIQRTQQEDSAVYLCASSLGLAAYNEQFFGPGTRLTVL.

The genes are TRBV25-1 and TRBJ1-3; TRBD1 matches at 8 bases. This CDR3 is built from 15 residues. The germline V gene encodes CDR1 MGHDK and CDR2 SYGVNS. The V segment lost 3 bases and the J segment 3 bases; nucleotides outside the gene matches: 4. The chain's CDR3 is CASSDRTGIGNTIYF. The CDR3 DNA reads TGTGCCAGCAGTGACCGGACAGGGATTGGAAACACCATATATTTT.

The count of this clone is one. The V gene is TRBV4-2, the J gene TRBJ1-2; D call uncertain. The germline V gene has CDR1 LGHNA and CDR2 YNFKEQ. The CDR3 covers 13 residues. V shed 0 bases and J shed 4 bases, with 6 bases lying between them. CDR3 in amino acids: CASSQDHSYGYTF. The CDR3 DNA reads as TGTGCCAGCAGCCAAGACCATAGCTATGGCTACACCTTC.